This T cell receptor (beta chain) was sequenced in a study of T cells in Graves' hyperthyroidism and ophthalmopathy. It was RNA transcripts that yielded the amplified TCR beta CDR3 regions. HTBI primers were the set used in a first-round RT-PCR of the TCR CDR3. TCRdb reanalysed the multiplex PCR reads using MiXCR and keeps one entry per CDR3 protein. The sample has about 540,000 distinct CDR3 sequences, 46% seen once. The V end was cut by 0 bases, the J end by 0 bases, with 15 bases between. This CDR3 comprises 17 residues. Per the germline V gene, CDR1 is SGHVS and CDR2 is FQNEAQ. Recently diagnosed hyperthyroidism of less than 2 months' duration affected patients aged 18 to 65. Diagnoses rested on clinical symptoms, serum thyroxine and TRAb, thyroid ultrasound and orbital computed tomography. This clonotype was picked up a small number of times.

The sequence derives from a woman between 18 and 29 years old with Graves' hyperthyroidism. The sequencing sample was made of peripheral blood or thyroid tissue (not recorded which). This chain links TRBV7-8 with TRBJ2-7; D uncertain. The CDR3 sequence: CASSLALFETLSYEQYF. CDR3 coding DNA: TGTGCCAGCAGCTTAGCGCTTTTCGAAACCCTCTCCTACGAGCAGTACTTC.